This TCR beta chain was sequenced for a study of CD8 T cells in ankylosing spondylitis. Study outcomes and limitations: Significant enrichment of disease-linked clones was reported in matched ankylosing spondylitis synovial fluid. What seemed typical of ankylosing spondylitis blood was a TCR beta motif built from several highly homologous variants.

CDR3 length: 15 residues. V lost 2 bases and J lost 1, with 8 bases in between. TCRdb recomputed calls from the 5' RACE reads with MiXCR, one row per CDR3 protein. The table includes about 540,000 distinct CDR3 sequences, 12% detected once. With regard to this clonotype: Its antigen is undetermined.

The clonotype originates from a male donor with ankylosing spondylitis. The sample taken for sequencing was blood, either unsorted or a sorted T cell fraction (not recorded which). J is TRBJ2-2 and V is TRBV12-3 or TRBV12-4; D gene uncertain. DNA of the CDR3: TGTGCCAGCAGTTTACTCAGGCTGAACACCGGGGAGCTGTTTTTT. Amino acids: CASSLLRLNTGELFF.